What follows are 27 T cell receptor beta chains derived from one specimen sequenced in a study of kidney transplant recipient with SARS-CoV-2 infection. Each CDR3 protein is one row after TCRdb ran MiXCR on the reads. The sample contains fewer than 250,000 distinct CDR3 sequences, about 30% of which appear only once. This specimen consisted of a blood sample, obtained at baseline and around day 120 from a kidney transplant recipient. The receptors here all came from a male patient in his thirties who had COVID-19 and was a kidney transplant recipient. The T cells may come from the graft donor.

This clonotype showed up just once. A far larger clone lies a single base away; this is likely a read error. This rearrangement joins TRBV7-9 to TRBJ1-3; D ambiguous. Per germline, CDR1 SEHNR and CDR2 FQNEAQ (reference sequence). The CDR3 loop spans 12 amino acids. The CDR3 DNA follows: TGTGTCAGCAGCTTGTCAGGAAACACCATATATTTT. Translation gives CVSSLSGNTIYF.

This clonotype was counted ten times or more. V is TRBV5-8 and J is TRBJ1-2; D is unresolved. Trimming left V 5 bases short and J 4 bases short, with 21 bases between. The germline V gene has CDR1 SGHTS and CDR2 YDEGEE. This CDR3 is built from 16 residues. The CDR3 DNA reads TGTGCCAGCAGTTTACATCATCCACGAAAGACCTATGGCTACACCTTC. Its protein product is CASSLHHPRKTYGYTF.

The J gene is TRBJ1-2, the V gene TRBV11-1; D unclear. V lost 7 bases and J 4 bases, leaving 25 bases between the germline ends. Looked up from germline, CDR1 is SGHAT and CDR2 is FQDESV (reference sequence). This CDR3 has 17 amino acids. The DNA of the CDR3 is TGTGCCAGCAACATCGATAATAAGGCTGGAAAGACCTATGGCTACACCTTC. Translating gives CASNIDNKAGKTYGYTF.

This clonotype was counted many times. The chain uses TRBV12-5 and TRBJ1-2, with a weak D call TRBD1 (5 bases). Per the germline V gene, CDR1 is LGHNT and CDR2 is FRNRAP. The CDR3 extends over 17 amino acids. The V end lost 3 bases, the J end lost 4 bases, and 21 bases lay between the germline ends. The CDR3, as DNA: TGTGCTAGTGGTTTTGCCGATTTGCAGGGAAAGACCTATGGCTACACCTTC. This sequence encodes CASGFADLQGKTYGYTF.

To note about this clonotype: A read error may explain this, as a much larger clone is one base away. The V gene is TRBV10-3, the J gene TRBJ1-3, with D possibly being TRBD1 (6 bases). CDR1 ENHRY and CDR2 SYGVKD come from the germline V gene. The germline V and J ends were trimmed by 0 bases and 2 bases, with 11 bases remaining between them. The CDR3 is 16 amino acids. In DNA form, the CDR3 reads TGTGCCATCAGTGAGTCAGGGGGGTTCCCTGGAAACACCATATATTTT. It specifies CAISESGGFPGNTIYF.

This clonotype was picked up many times. The chain carries TRBV6-8 and TRBJ1-2; D remains ambiguous. Germline V CDR1 and CDR2: MNHGY, SAAAGT. Trimming cost V 5 bases and J 4 bases, with 23 bases left between them. The CDR3 is made up of 17 amino acids. CDR3 DNA sequence: TGTGCCAGCAGTAAACAGCTACGCTCTAGAAAGACCTATGGCTACACCTTC. As protein: CASSKQLRSRKTYGYTF.

Comments on this clonotype: This may be a read error, as it is one base from a much larger clone. The V gene is TRBV4-3, the J gene TRBJ1-2; D remains ambiguous. The CDR3 extends over 17 amino acids. V was pared by 4 bases and J by 4 bases, with 22 bases between. The germline V gene encodes CDR1 LGHNA and CDR2 YSLEER. CDR3 sequence (DNA): TGCGCCAGCAGCCCCTGTATAGGACGTCGAAAGACCTATGGCTACACCTTC. Translating gives CASSPCIGRRKTYGYTF.

This clonotype showed up many times. The chain has TRBV18 and TRBJ2-7, with a tentative D call TRBD1 (7 bases). CDR3 length equals 15 residues. Germline CDR1 reads KGHSH; CDR2 reads LQKENI. V dropped 1 base and J dropped 6 bases, with 16 bases sitting between them. The CDR3 region has the DNA TGTGCCAGCTCACCACGGAGGGGGCGCAAGTGCGAGCAGTACTTC. It specifies CASSPRRGRKCEQYF.

This clonotype was seen ten or more times. The chain uses TRBV19 and TRBJ2-4, with D possibly TRBD2 on 5 matching bases. The germline V and J ends were trimmed by 6 bases and 0 bases, with 9 bases remaining between them. Per the germline V gene, CDR1 is LNHDA and CDR2 is SQIVND (reference sequence). The CDR3 totals 14 residues. The CDR3 sequence is CASRDSLAKNIQYF. The DNA of the CDR3 is TGTGCCAGTAGGGACTCGCTAGCCAAAAACATTCAGTACTTC.

Worth noting for this clonotype: This may be a read error: a much more frequent sequence differs by one nucleotide. V is TRBV11-2 and J is TRBJ2-6; D uncertain. V lost 11 bases and J 5 bases, leaving 31 bases between the germline ends. CDR1 and CDR2 from the germline V gene are SGHAT and FQNNGV. The CDR3 has 19 amino acids. The CDR3 spells CAQQHSVNKQQSRANVLTF. As DNA, the CDR3 is TGTGCCCAGCAGCACTCAGTCAACAAGCAACAAAGTCGGGCCAACGTCCTGACTTTC.

As to this clonotype: Just one base apart from a much larger clone, this may be a read error. This sequence joins TRBV3-1 and TRBJ2-1; 7 positions agree with TRBD2. The germline CDR1 and CDR2 sequences are LGHDT and YNNKEL (reference sequence). This CDR3 comprises 16 residues. CDR3 nucleotide sequence: TGTGCCAGCAGCCAAACGGGACTACTTCGTGACAATGAGCAGTCCTTC. It encodes CASSQTGLLRDNEQSF.

On this clonotype itself: This may be a read error: a much more frequent sequence differs by one nucleotide. The chain carries TRBV6-8 and TRBJ2-1; 13 nucleotides line up with TRBD2. Germline lookup yields CDR1 MNHGY and CDR2 SAAAGT. This CDR3 spans 13 amino acids. As DNA, the CDR3 is TGTGCCAGTGGACTAGCGGGAGACAATGAGCAGTCCTTC. This translates into CASGLAGDNEQSF.

The DNA of the CDR3 is TGTGCCAGCAGAGAGACAATAGCTACAGTCATGCAAGATGCGCAGTATTTT. The encoded protein is CASRETIATVMQDAQYF. The chain couples TRBV21-1 to TRBJ2-3. TRBV21-1 is flagged as a pseudogene. The CDR3 sequence is 17 residues long.

This clonotype was seen more than once but under ten times. It may be a read error: a sequence one base away is much more abundant. This rearrangement joins TRBV14 to TRBJ1-1, with D possibly being TRBD1 (5 bases). Germline V gene sequence: CDR1 SGHDN, CDR2 FVKESK. The CDR3 is 13 residues long. CDR3 nucleotide sequence: TGTGCCAACAGCCTGCAGGGGAACACTGAAGCTTTCTTT. It is translated as CANSLQGNTEAFF.

Notes on this clonotype: With a much larger clone just one base away, this may be a read error. The chain couples TRBV8-2 to TRBJ1-2. TRBV8-2 is deemed a pseudogene. CDR3 size: 16 residues. In nucleotides, the CDR3 is TGTGGCAGTGAACGGCGTGATAGCCGAAAGACCTATGGCTACACCTTC. It encodes CGSERRDSRKTYGYTF.

The V and J genes are TRBV5-6 and TRBJ2-3; D remains unclear. The germline CDR1 and CDR2 sequences are SGHDT and YYEEEE. CDR3 length: 16 residues. The V gene lost 4 bases and the J gene lost 1 base, with 16 bases spanning the gap. The CDR3 is CASSPAGGVGTDTQYF. The CDR3 DNA reads TGTGCCAGCAGCCCCGCAGGTGGGGTGGGCACAGATACGCAGTATTTT.

As for this clonotype: A much larger clone lies a single base off, so this may be a read error. This chain connects TRBV20-1 to TRBJ1-5; TRBD1 is a possible D gene (6 bases). The length of the CDR3 is 12 residues. In germline, CDR1 is DFQATT, CDR2 SNEGSKA (reference sequence). The CDR3 region has the DNA TGCAATGCTCAACAGGGAAATCAGCCCCAGCATTTT. Encoded protein: CNAQQGNQPQHF.

This clonotype has ten or more counts. J is TRBJ2-2 and V is TRBV7-8; D perhaps matches TRBD2 (5 bases). Looked up from germline, CDR1 is SGHVS and CDR2 is FQNEAQ. There are 14 residues in the CDR3. Trimming pared 1 base from V and 6 bases from J, leaving 9 bases between. The CDR3 region has the DNA TGTGCCAGCAGCTTAGTAACTAGATCCGGGGAGCTGTTTTTT. Its protein product is CASSLVTRSGELFF.

This clonotype was seen repeatedly, ten times or more. The chain links TRBV7-9 to TRBJ1-2; D remains unclear. V lost 4 bases, J lost 4 bases, and 22 bases lay in between. CDR3 size: 17 residues. Germline V CDR1 and CDR2: SEHNR, FQNEAQ (reference sequence). The CDR3 spells CASSSRAYHGKTYGYTF. CDR3 coding DNA: TGTGCCAGCAGCTCGAGGGCATACCATGGAAAGACCTATGGCTACACCTTC.

The sample holds many counts of this clonotype. The rearrangement uses TRBV11-2 and TRBJ1-3; D remains ambiguous. The germline gives CDR1 SGHAT, CDR2 FQNNGV. Trimming removed 4 bases from V and 0 bases from J, with 7 bases in between. The CDR3 contains 14 residues. The chain's CDR3 is CASSSMNSGNTIYF. For the CDR3, the DNA is TGTGCCAGCAGCTCGATGAACTCTGGAAACACCATATATTTT.

About this clonotype: With a much larger clone just one base away, this may be a read error. This rearrangement joins TRBV11-1 to TRBJ2-5, with D possibly TRBD2 on 5 matching bases. This CDR3 has 13 amino acids. The germline CDR1 and CDR2 sequences are SGHAT and FQDESV (reference sequence). The CDR3 reads CTSSSSLGTGQYF. CDR3 DNA sequence: TGTACCAGCAGCTCAAGCCTCGGAACGGGGCAGTACTTC.

Worth noting for this clonotype: It may be a read error: a sequence one base away is much more abundant. The rearrangement uses TRBV3-1 and TRBJ2-5; D is unresolved. The germline V gene has CDR1 LGHDT and CDR2 YNNKEL (reference sequence). V was clipped by 4 bases and J by 5 bases, with 23 bases between them. The CDR3 spans 17 residues. The DNA for the CDR3 is TGTGCCAGCAGCCGGCGTGATCCCATTTCTTTCCCTGAGACCCAGTACTTC. It translates to CASSRRDPISFPETQYF.

This clonotype has only a few counts. This sequence joins TRBV5-1 and TRBJ2-3; 9 nucleotides match TRBD1. The CDR3 is 15 residues long. Germline assignment: CDR1 SGHRS and CDR2 YFSETQ. Losses at the gene ends were 0 bases for V and 4 bases for J; bases not matched to a gene: 3. The DNA for the CDR3 is TGCGCCAGCAGCTTGGAGGGACAGGGAGCAGATACGCAGTATTTT. It codes for CASSLEGQGADTQYF.

There are many counts of this clonotype. The chain recombines TRBV7-9 with TRBJ1-2; TRBD1 aligns across 9 bases. The CDR3 length is 13 residues. V lost 5 bases, J lost 5 bases, and 3 bases stayed unmatched. CDR1 is SEHNR and CDR2 is FQNEAQ in the germline V gene (reference sequence). The CDR3 is CASSGTGNYGYTF. In nucleotides, the CDR3 is TGTGCCAGCAGCGGGACAGGGAATTATGGCTACACCTTC.

On this clonotype: Possible read error: a much larger clone is one base away. In DNA form, the CDR3 reads TGTGCCGGCAATATCGACGGGAACACTGAAGCTTTCTTT. It is translated as CAGNIDGNTEAFF. The chain employs TRBV6-6 and TRBJ1-1, with unresolved D. Germline loops: CDR1 MNHNY, CDR2 SVGAGI (reference sequence). The CDR3 contains 13 residues. Trimming took 11 bases from V and 1 from J, leaving 14 bases between them.

As regards this clonotype: Being one base from a much bigger clone, this may be a read error. The rearrangement joins TRBV2 to TRBJ1-4; 7 bases fit TRBD1. This CDR3 has 14 amino acids. Germline CDR1 SNHLY, CDR2 FYNNEI. The CDR3 region is CASSRQGEGEKLYF. In DNA, the CDR3 is TGTGCCAGCAGTCGGCAGGGGGAGGGGGAAAAACTGTATTTT.

This clonotype has more than one count but fewer than ten. V gene TRBV25-1 combines with J gene TRBJ1-2; D is ambiguous. CDR1 is MGHDK and CDR2 is SYGVNS in the germline V gene. V lost 5 bases and J lost 4, with 23 bases in between. This CDR3 contains 17 residues. DNA for the CDR3: TGTGCCAGCAGTTATGCGTTAGAACTGGGAAAGACCTATGGCTACACCTTC. This sequence encodes CASSYALELGKTYGYTF.